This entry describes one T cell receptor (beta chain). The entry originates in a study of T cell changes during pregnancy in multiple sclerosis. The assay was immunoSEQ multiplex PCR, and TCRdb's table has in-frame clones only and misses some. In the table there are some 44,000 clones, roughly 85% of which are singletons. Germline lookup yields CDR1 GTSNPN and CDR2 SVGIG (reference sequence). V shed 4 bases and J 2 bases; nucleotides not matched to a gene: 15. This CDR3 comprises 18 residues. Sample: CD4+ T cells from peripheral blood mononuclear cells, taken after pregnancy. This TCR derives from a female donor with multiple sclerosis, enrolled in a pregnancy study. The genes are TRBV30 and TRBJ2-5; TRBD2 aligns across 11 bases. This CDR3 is CAWTLAWDLAGGQETQYF. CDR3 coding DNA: TGTGCCTGGACCCTCGCCTGGGATCTAGCGGGGGGTCAAGAGACCCAGTACTTC.